The 18 T cell receptor beta chains listed next were all sequenced from one sample in a study of T cells in localized non-small cell lung cancer. Profiling relied on immunoSEQ multiplex PCR, and the TCRdb table lists in-frame clones only, not all of them. The sample has around 50,000 clones, approximately 83% seen once. This sample comprised peripheral blood, obtained before any cancer treatment. These receptors were taken from a female donor over 55 with stage II squamous cell lung carcinoma.

This rearrangement joins TRBV5-4 to TRBJ2-7; TRBD2 agrees at 8 bases. The germline CDR1 and CDR2 sequences are SGHNT and YYREEE (reference sequence). V was pared by 3 bases and J by 6 bases, with 11 bases of the junction left unmatched. CDR3 length: 15 residues. The CDR3 region is CASSSALAGLGEQYF. For the CDR3, the DNA is TGTGCCAGCAGCTCCGCGCTAGCGGGCCTGGGCGAGCAGTACTTC.

This clone was detected a few times. V usage is TRBV10-3 and J usage is TRBJ1-1, with 7 nucleotides matching TRBD1. The V and J ends lost 6 bases and 4 bases, in that order; junction bases with no gene match: 5. CDR3 length: 13 residues. Germline CDR1 is ENHRY and CDR2 is SYGVKD. The CDR3 DNA is TGTGCCATCAGATCCTACAGGGGCACTGAAGCTTTCTTT. This sequence encodes CAIRSYRGTEAFF.

In DNA, the CDR3 is TGTGCCAGCAGTGGACTTGTGAACTCCTACGAGCAGTACTTC. It yields the protein CASSGLVNSYEQYF. The rearrangement links TRBV2 to TRBJ2-7, with no clear D. The CDR3 runs to 14 residues. V shed 4 bases and J shed 0 bases, with 10 bases lying between them. The germline V gene encodes CDR1 SNHLY and CDR2 FYNNEI.

The chain joins TRBV28 to TRBJ1-6, with D possibly matching TRBD1 (6 bases). Germline V gene data show CDR1 as MDHEN and CDR2 as SYDVKM. Trimming removed 7 bases at V and 6 bases at J, with 10 bases between. The CDR3 contains 13 residues. CDR3 bases: TGTGCCAGCAAAGGACAGCTTAATTCACCCCTCCACTTT. Translation: CASKGQLNSPLHF.

Written as DNA, the CDR3 is TGTGCCAGTAGTCGAGGGGTCACTGAAGCTTTCTTT. It is translated as CASSRGVTEAFF. The genes are TRBV19 and TRBJ1-1; D may be TRBD1 (5 bases). This CDR3 spans 12 amino acids. CDR1 is LNHDA and CDR2 is SQIVND in the germline V gene (reference sequence). The ends were cut back, 5 bases at V and 4 bases at J, with 8 bases in the middle.

J is TRBJ2-7 and V is TRBV5-1; 8 nucleotides line up with TRBD1. This CDR3 contains 16 residues. V trimming: 0 bases; J trimming: 5 bases; junction bases outside the gene matches: 10. Looked up from germline, CDR1 is SGHRS and CDR2 is YFSETQ. The CDR3 loop reads CASSLVGRGQGDEQYF. Written as DNA, the CDR3 is TGCGCCAGCAGCTTGGTGGGTCGTGGACAGGGTGACGAGCAGTACTTC.

This chain joins TRBV9 and TRBJ2-1, with 10 bases identical to TRBD2. The CDR3 is made up of 15 amino acids. V lost 2 bases, J lost 4 bases, and 3 bases stayed unmatched. The V gene's germline CDR1 is SGDLS and CDR2 YYNGEE. The CDR3 nucleotides read TGTGCCAGCAGCGTCGAGCGGGGGGGTTACAATGAGCAGTTCTTC. Protein product: CASSVERGGYNEQFF. Full variable domain (rest looked up from reference TRBV9 and TRBJ2-1): DSGVTQTPKHLITATGQRVTLRCSPRSGDLSVYWYQQSLDQGLQFLIQYYNGEERAKGNILERFSAQQFPDLHSELNLSSLELGDSALYFCASSVERGGYNEQFFGPGTRLTVL.

The CDR3 DNA reads as TGTGCCAGCAGCTTAACACGGGGCGGGGGCCAAGAGACCCAGTACTTC. Translated: CASSLTRGGGQETQYF. The V gene is TRBV7-2, the J gene TRBJ2-5, with 7 bases aligning to TRBD2. With 2 bases clipped from V and 1 base from J, the junction kept 7 bases outside the gene matches. Germline V lookup: CDR1 SGHTA, CDR2 FQGNSA. CDR3 length: 16 residues.

V and J are TRBV5-1 and TRBJ1-4; TRBD1 might be the D (6 bases). The germline gives CDR1 SGHRS, CDR2 YFSETQ. V was trimmed by 1 base and J by 8 bases, leaving 15 bases between them. The CDR3 totals 15 residues. For the CDR3, the DNA is TGCGCCAGCAGCTTGACAGGGAGTTTGGGGGAAAAACTGTTTTTT. Protein product: CASSLTGSLGEKLFF.

The chain uses TRBV7-9 and TRBJ1-1; D is ambiguous. CDR3 length: 12 residues. The V end was cut by 4 bases, the J end by 1 base, with 4 bases between. In germline, CDR1 is SEHNR, CDR2 FQNEAQ (reference sequence). The DNA of the CDR3 is TGTGCCAGCAGCTCGAAGAACACTGAAGCTTTCTTT. Translation gives CASSSKNTEAFF.

The chain links TRBV5-1 to TRBJ2-7; D is perhaps TRBD1 (6 bases). CDR1 and CDR2 (germline): SGHRS, YFSETQ. This CDR3 has 14 amino acids. The germline V and J ends were trimmed by 2 bases and 2 bases, with 11 bases remaining between them. The CDR3 nucleotides are TGCGCCAGCAGCTTCACGGGACAAACCTACGAGCAGTACTTC. Protein product: CASSFTGQTYEQYF.

The chain carries TRBV20-1 and TRBJ2-7; maybe TRBD2 (5 bases). The CDR3 contains 11 residues. Trimming cost V 6 bases and J 8 bases, with 14 bases left between them. Germline V gene data show CDR1 as DFQATT and CDR2 as SNEGSKA (reference sequence). CDR3 nucleotides: TGCAGTGCCCCGTCCGGGGTTCAGCAGTACTTC. Encoded protein: CSAPSGVQQYF.

The chain combines TRBV7-2 with TRBJ2-3; 8 bases fit TRBD2. J was trimmed by 1 base and V by 5 bases; bases with no gene match: 8. Germline values: CDR1 SGHTA, CDR2 FQGNSA. The CDR3 covers 16 residues. In DNA, the CDR3 is TGTGCCAGCAGCCCTCAACGGGGGGGGCGCACAGATACGCAGTATTTT. Its translation: CASSPQRGGRTDTQYF. Full variable domain (rest looked up from reference TRBV7-2 and TRBJ2-3): GAGVSQSPSNKVTEKGKDVELRCDPISGHTALYWYRQSLGQGLEFLIYFQGNSAPDKSGLPSDRFSAERTGGSVSTLTIQRTQQEDSAVYLCASSPQRGGRTDTQYFGPGTRLTVL.

V and J are TRBV27 and TRBJ2-1, with D perhaps matching TRBD2 (7 bases). Trimming took off 1 base at V and 2 bases at J, with 18 bases between the two ends. Germline CDR1 reads MNHEY; CDR2 reads SMNVEV (reference sequence). The CDR3 is made up of 18 amino acids. CDR3: CASSLFSAPGGPYNEQFF. CDR3 DNA: TGTGCCAGCAGTTTATTCTCGGCCCCGGGGGGCCCCTACAATGAGCAGTTCTTC.

The V call is TRBV5-1, the J call TRBJ2-7; TRBD1 matches at 11 bases. CDR3 length: 15 residues. The V segment lost 6 bases and the J segment 6 bases; nucleotides outside the gene matches: 11. The germline V gene encodes CDR1 SGHRS and CDR2 YFSETQ. CDR3 protein: CASTQPGQGAGEQYF. The CDR3 nucleotides are TGCGCCAGCACCCAACCCGGACAGGGGGCAGGCGAGCAGTACTTC.

The chain's CDR3 is CASRGQLGEQYF. CDR3 nucleotide sequence: TGTGCCAGTAGAGGGCAGTTAGGCGAGCAGTACTTC. The chain is built from TRBV19 and TRBJ2-7; D is undetermined. V gave up 6 bases and J gave up 6 bases, with 12 bases separating them. The CDR3 has 12 amino acids. The germline V gene has CDR1 LNHDA and CDR2 SQIVND (reference sequence).

This clone was counted a single time. V gene TRBV4-3 combines with J gene TRBJ1-2, with D perhaps matching TRBD1 (5 bases). This CDR3 has 14 residues. Per germline, CDR1 LGHNA and CDR2 YSLEER. Trimming took off 3 bases at V and 3 bases at J, with 11 bases between the two ends. The CDR3 DNA is TGCGCCAGCAGCCATACCGGGACCCACTATGGCTACACCTTC. It encodes CASSHTGTHYGYTF.

The chain employs TRBV5-1 and TRBJ2-7; unclear D gene. Germline assignment: CDR1 SGHRS and CDR2 YFSETQ. CDR3 length: 14 amino acids. Trimming left V 1 base short and J 2 bases short, with 10 bases between. The DNA of the CDR3 is TGCGCCAGCAGCTTGCTGGGCCACACCTACGAGCAGTACTTC. Translating it yields CASSLLGHTYEQYF.